A selection of T cell receptor beta chains follows, all from one sample in a study of cytomegalovirus exposure and HLA in healthy donors. Assay: immunoSEQ multiplex PCR; the TCRdb copy retains only in-frame clones and omits some. This sample's table has 41,000 or so clones. Sequenced input: PBMCs. These receptors originate from a young man in good health and CMV-seronegative. Each CDR3 is given with its conserved first and last residue. A D gene is named only where the DNA matches it firmly.

D gene: .; V gene: TRBV7-2; J gene: TRBJ2-6; CDR3 protein: CASSLRAGASYSGANVLTF; CDR3 DNA: TGTGCCAGCAGCTTAAGAGCAGGGGCTAGTTACTCTGGGGCCAACGTCCTGACTTTC
D gene: TRBD1; V gene: TRBV19; J gene: TRBJ1-5; CDR3 protein: CASVGQGAGYSNQPQHF; CDR3 DNA: TGTGCCTCGGTTGGACAGGGGGCTGGATATAGCAATCAGCCCCAGCATTTT
D gene: .; V gene: TRBV5-5; J gene: TRBJ2-2; CDR3 protein: CASSGGTGPGELFF; CDR3 DNA: TGTGCCAGCAGCGGAGGAACAGGGCCCGGGGAGCTGTTTTTT
D gene: .; V gene: TRBV18; J gene: TRBJ2-1; CDR3 protein: CASSHGGLDNEQFF; CDR3 DNA: TGTGCCAGCTCCCACGGCGGCCTAGACAATGAGCAGTTCTTC
D gene: TRBD1; V gene: TRBV10-1; J gene: TRBJ1-1; CDR3 protein: CASTPGTGTEAFF; CDR3 DNA: TGCGCCAGCACCCCCGGGACAGGGACTGAAGCTTTCTTT
D gene: .; V gene: TRBV5-3; J gene: TRBJ2-1; CDR3 protein: CARSALERAESSYNEQFF; CDR3 DNA: TGTGCCAGAAGTGCGCTAGAGCGGGCGGAGAGCTCCTACAATGAGCAGTTCTTC
D gene: TRBD1; V gene: TRBV6-5; J gene: TRBJ1-1; CDR3 protein: CASSYLKWTGFTEAFF; CDR3 DNA: TGTGCCAGCAGTTACTTAAAGTGGACAGGGTTCACTGAAGCTTTCTTT
D gene: TRBD2; V gene: TRBV13; J gene: TRBJ2-1; CDR3 protein: CASSNRREGEQFF; CDR3 DNA: TGTGCCAGCAGTAATAGGCGGGAGGGCGAGCAGTTCTTC
D gene: TRBD1; V gene: TRBV27; J gene: TRBJ2-2; CDR3 protein: CASSIHRGAVGELFF; CDR3 DNA: TGTGCCAGCAGTATACACAGGGGTGCCGTCGGGGAGCTGTTTTTT
D gene: .; V gene: TRBV11-2; J gene: TRBJ1-6; CDR3 protein: CASSPGGANSPLHF; CDR3 DNA: TGTGCCAGCAGCCCGGGGGGTGCTAATTCACCCCTCCACTTT
D gene: .; V gene: TRBV7-2; J gene: TRBJ1-1; CDR3 protein: CASSLGHIKNTEAFF; CDR3 DNA: TGTGCCAGCAGCTTGGGACACATCAAGAACACTGAAGCTTTCTTT
D gene: .; V gene: TRBV6-5; J gene: TRBJ1-5; CDR3 protein: CASSPGGSNQPQHF; CDR3 DNA: TGTGCCAGCAGTCCCGGGGGTAGCAATCAGCCCCAGCATTTT
D gene: TRBD1; V gene: TRBV5-4; J gene: TRBJ2-7; CDR3 protein: CASRGQSQVQYF; CDR3 DNA: TGTGCCAGCAGGGGACAGTCTCAGGTGCAGTACTTC
D gene: TRBD2; V gene: TRBV7-9; J gene: TRBJ2-3; CDR3 protein: CASSLDRASGRADTQYF; CDR3 DNA: TGTGCCAGCAGCTTAGATCGGGCTAGCGGGAGGGCAGATACGCAGTATTTT
D gene: TRBD2; V gene: TRBV30; J gene: TRBJ2-7; CDR3 protein: CAWKRRGDEQYF; CDR3 DNA: TGTGCCTGGAAACGGCGGGGGGACGAGCAGTACTTC